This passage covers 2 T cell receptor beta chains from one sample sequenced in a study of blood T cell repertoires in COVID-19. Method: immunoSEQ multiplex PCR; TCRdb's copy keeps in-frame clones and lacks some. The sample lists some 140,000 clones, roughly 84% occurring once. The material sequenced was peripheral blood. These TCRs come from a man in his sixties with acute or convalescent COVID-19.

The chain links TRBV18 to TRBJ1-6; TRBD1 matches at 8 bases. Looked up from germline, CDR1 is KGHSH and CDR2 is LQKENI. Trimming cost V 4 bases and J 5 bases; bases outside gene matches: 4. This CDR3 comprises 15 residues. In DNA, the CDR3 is TGTGCCAGCTCACAGGAGGGACAGGATAATTCACCCCTCCACTTT. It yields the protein CASSQEGQDNSPLHF.

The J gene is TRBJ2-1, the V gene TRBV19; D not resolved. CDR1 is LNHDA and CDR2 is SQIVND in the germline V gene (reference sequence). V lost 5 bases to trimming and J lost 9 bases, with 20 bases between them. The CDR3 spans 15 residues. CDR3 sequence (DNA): TGTGCCAGTAGTGAGAGGTTTTTAAGGCGTCCTGAGCAGTTCTTC. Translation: CASSERFLRRPEQFF. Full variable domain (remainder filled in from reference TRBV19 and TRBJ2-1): DGGITQSPKYLFRKEGQNVTLSCEQNLNHDAMYWYRQDPGQGLRLIYYSQIVNDFQKGDIAEGYSVSREKKESFPLTVTSAQKNPTAFYLCASSERFLRRPEQFFGPGTRLTVL.